This T cell receptor (beta chain) comes out of a study of blood T cell repertoires in COVID-19. About the study: The origin of the acute and convalescent COVID-19 samples was the United States, Italy and Spain.

This CDR3 contains 15 residues. V lost 5 bases and J lost 6, with 20 bases in between. CDR1 is SGHNT, CDR2 YENEEA, per germline. Clones were sequenced by immunoSEQ multiplex PCR, and TCRdb holds only the in-frame ones, with some missing. The sample has tens of thousands of clones; about 86% are singletons. This clone was counted only a few times. The sequencing sample was made of peripheral blood. The receptor comes from a human donor in a cohort sampled during active COVID-19. The chain carries TRBV11-3 and TRBJ2-7, with D possibly matching TRBD1 (7 bases). The CDR3 bases are TGTGCCAGCAGCCCCAGTGGAGGGGGCGCGGGCGAGCAGTACTTC. Its protein product is CASSPSGGGAGEQYF.